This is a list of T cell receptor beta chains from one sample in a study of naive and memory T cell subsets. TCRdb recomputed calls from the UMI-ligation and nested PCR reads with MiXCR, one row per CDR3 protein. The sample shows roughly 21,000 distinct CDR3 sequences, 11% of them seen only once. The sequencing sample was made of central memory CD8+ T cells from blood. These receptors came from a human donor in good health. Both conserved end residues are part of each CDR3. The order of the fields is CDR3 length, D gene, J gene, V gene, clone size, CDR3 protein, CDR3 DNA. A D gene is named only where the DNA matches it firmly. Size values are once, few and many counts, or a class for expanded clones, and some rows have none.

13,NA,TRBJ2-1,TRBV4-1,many,CASSLGMAAVILF,TGCGCCAGCAGCCTGGGCATGGCGGCAGTAATACTATTC
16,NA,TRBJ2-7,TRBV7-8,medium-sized,CASSWPPGTGGYEQYF,TGTGCCAGCAGCTGGCCGCCCGGGACGGGTGGTTACGAGCAGTACTTC
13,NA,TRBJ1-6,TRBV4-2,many,CASSQESVSPLHF,TGTGCCAGCAGCCAAGAATCGGTTTCACCCCTCCACTTT
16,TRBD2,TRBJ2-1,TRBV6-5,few,CASSSGLAAFYNEQFF,TGTGCCAGCAGTTCGGGACTAGCGGCTTTCTACAATGAGCAGTTCTTC
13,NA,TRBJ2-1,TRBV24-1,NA,CATSGGSYNEQFF,TGTGCCACCAGTGGCGGCTCCTACAATGAGCAGTTCTTC
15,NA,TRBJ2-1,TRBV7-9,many,CASSPRDTYWNEQFF,TGTGCCAGCAGCCCCCGGGACACCTATTGGAATGAGCAGTTCTTC
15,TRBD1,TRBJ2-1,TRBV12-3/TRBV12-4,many,CASSFGDREINEQFF,TGTGCCAGCAGTTTTGGGGACAGGGAAATCAATGAGCAGTTCTTC
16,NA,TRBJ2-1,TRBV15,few,CATSRDEGPSYNEQFF,TGTGCCACCAGCAGAGATGAAGGGCCCTCCTACAATGAGCAGTTCTTC
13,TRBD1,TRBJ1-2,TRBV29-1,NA,CSERTGGAGGYTF,TGCAGCGAAAGGACAGGGGGCGCAGGTGGCTACACCTTC
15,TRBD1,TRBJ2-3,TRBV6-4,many,CASSDSTGGPDTQYF,TGTGCCAGCAGTGACTCGACAGGGGGCCCAGATACGCAGTATTTT
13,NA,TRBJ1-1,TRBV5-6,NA,CASSLRRNTEAFF,TGTGCCAGCAGCTTGAGACGGAACACTGAAGCTTTCTTT
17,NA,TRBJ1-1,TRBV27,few,CASSLRRIFGSSTEAFF,TGTGCCAGCAGTTTGAGGAGGATTTTTGGCAGTAGCACTGAAGCTTTCTTT
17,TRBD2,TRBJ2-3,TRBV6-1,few,CASSEVMSGRAADTQYF,TGTGCCAGCAGTGAAGTGATGAGCGGGAGGGCGGCAGATACGCAGTATTTT
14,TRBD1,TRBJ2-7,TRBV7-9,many,CASSTRDSPYEQYF,TGTGCCAGCAGCACAAGGGACAGCCCCTACGAGCAGTACTTC
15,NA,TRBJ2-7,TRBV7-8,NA,CASSTGAGNSYEQYF,TGTGCCAGCAGCACGGGGGCAGGCAACTCCTACGAGCAGTACTTC
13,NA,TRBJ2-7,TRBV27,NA,CASSCSREGEQYF,TGTGCCAGCAGTTGCTCCAGGGAAGGCGAGCAGTACTTC
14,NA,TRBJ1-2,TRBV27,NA,CASSSSVRWTGYTF,TGTGCCAGCAGTTCGTCGGTGAGGTGGACTGGCTACACCTTC
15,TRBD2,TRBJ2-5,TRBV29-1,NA,CSVEPGTSGSRTQYF,TGCAGCGTCGAACCCGGGACTAGCGGGAGTCGGACCCAGTACTTC
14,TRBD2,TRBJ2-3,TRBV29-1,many,CSAGLAGDGDTQYF,TGCAGCGCGGGACTAGCGGGAGATGGGGATACGCAGTATTTT
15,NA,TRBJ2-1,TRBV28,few,CASSFRETSYNEQFF,TGTGCCAGCAGTTTTCGGGAGACCTCCTACAATGAGCAGTTCTTC
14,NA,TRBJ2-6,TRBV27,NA,CASSLYLGANVLTF,TGTGCCAGCAGCTTATATCTCGGGGCCAACGTCCTGACTTTC
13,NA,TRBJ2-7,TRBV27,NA,CASSLLQGGEQYF,TGTGCCAGCAGTTTATTGCAGGGCGGTGAGCAGTACTTC
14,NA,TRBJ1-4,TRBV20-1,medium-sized,CSAPHGTTNEKLFF,TGCAGTGCTCCCCATGGGACAACTAATGAAAAACTGTTTTTT
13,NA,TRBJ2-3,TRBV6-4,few,CASSVDETDTQYF,TGTGCCAGCAGTGTTGACGAGACAGATACGCAGTATTTT
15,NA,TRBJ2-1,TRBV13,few,CASSLIGNSYNEQFF,TGTGCCAGCAGCTTAATCGGGAACTCCTACAATGAGCAGTTCTTC
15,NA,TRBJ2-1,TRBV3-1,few,CASSHPSDSYNEQFF,TGTGCCAGCAGCCACCCTAGCGATTCCTACAATGAGCAGTTCTTC
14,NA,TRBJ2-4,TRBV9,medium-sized,CASSTSGNKNIQYF,TGTGCCAGCAGCACGTCAGGAAACAAAAACATTCAGTACTTC
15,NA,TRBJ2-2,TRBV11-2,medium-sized,CASSLGPGLTGELFF,TGTGCCAGCAGCCTGGGCCCGGGCCTCACCGGGGAGCTGTTTTTT
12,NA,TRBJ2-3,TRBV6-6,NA,CASRTDTDTQYF,TGTGCCAGCAGAACGGACACAGATACGCAGTATTTT
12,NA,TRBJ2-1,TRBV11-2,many,CASSMGNNEQFF,TGTGCCAGCAGCATGGGCAACAATGAGCAGTTCTTC
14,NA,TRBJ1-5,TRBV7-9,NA,CASSPGVRDQPQHF,TGTGCCAGCAGCCCAGGAGTGCGGGATCAGCCCCAGCATTTT
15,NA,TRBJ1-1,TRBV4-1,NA,CASSFYGEGRTEAFF,TGCGCCAGCAGCTTTTACGGGGAGGGGAGAACTGAAGCTTTCTTT
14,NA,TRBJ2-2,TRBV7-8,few,CASSLNPNTGELFF,TGTGCCAGCAGCTTAAATCCAAACACCGGGGAGCTGTTTTTT
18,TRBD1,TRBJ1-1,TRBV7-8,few,CASSRVGGTGGYNTEAFF,TGTGCCAGCAGCCGCGTAGGGGGGACAGGGGGATATAACACTGAAGCTTTCTTT
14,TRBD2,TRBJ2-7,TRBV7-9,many,CASSPSGSLYEQYF,TGTGCCAGCAGCCCTAGCGGGAGTCTTTACGAGCAGTACTTC
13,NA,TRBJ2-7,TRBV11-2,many,CASSLGGSGEQYF,TGTGCCAGCAGCTTAGGGGGCTCGGGGGAGCAGTACTTC
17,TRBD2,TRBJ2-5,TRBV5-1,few,CASSWDKRGPKKETQYF,TGCGCCAGCAGCTGGGACAAGCGGGGGCCGAAAAAAGAGACCCAGTACTTC
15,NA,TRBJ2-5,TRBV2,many,CASSPGRAMRETQYF,TGTGCCAGCAGTCCCGGACGAGCCATGAGGGAGACCCAGTACTTC
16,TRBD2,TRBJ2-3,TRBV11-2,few,CASSHHSGGVTDTQYF,TGTGCCAGCAGCCATCACTCGGGGGGAGTAACAGATACGCAGTATTTT
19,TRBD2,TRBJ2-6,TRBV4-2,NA,CASSLIWVAGVTGANVLTF,TGTGCCAGCAGCCTGATTTGGGTAGCGGGAGTAACTGGGGCCAACGTCCTGACTTTC
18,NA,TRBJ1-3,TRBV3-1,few,CASSQDEKGRYSGNTIYF,TGTGCCAGCAGCCAAGATGAGAAGGGCCGATACTCTGGAAACACCATATATTTT
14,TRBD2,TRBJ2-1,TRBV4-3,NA,CASSPRLAVNEQFF,TGCGCCAGCAGCCCACGACTAGCAGTCAATGAGCAGTTCTTC
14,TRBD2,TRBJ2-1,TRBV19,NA,CASTLAGSYNEQFF,TGTGCCAGTACCCTAGCGGGGTCCTACAATGAGCAGTTCTTC
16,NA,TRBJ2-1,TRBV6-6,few,CASSINGRNSYNEQFF,TGTGCCAGCAGTATAAATGGGCGGAACTCCTACAATGAGCAGTTCTTC
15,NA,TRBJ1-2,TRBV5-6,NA,CASSWGNRVTYGYTF,TGTGCCAGCAGCTGGGGAAACAGGGTTACCTATGGCTACACCTTC
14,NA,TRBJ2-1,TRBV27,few,CASSPLGIYNEQFF,TGTGCCAGCAGTCCACTAGGGATATACAATGAGCAGTTCTTC
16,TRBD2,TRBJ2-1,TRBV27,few,CASSLEASGSGDEQFF,TGTGCCAGCAGTTTAGAGGCTAGCGGGAGTGGGGATGAGCAGTTCTTC
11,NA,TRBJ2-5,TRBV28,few,CAIHLEGAQYF,TGTGCCATCCACTTAGAAGGGGCCCAGTACTTC
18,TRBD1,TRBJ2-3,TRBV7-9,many,CASSRPRDRAESTDTQYF,TGTGCCAGCAGCCGACCTCGGGACAGGGCGGAGAGCACAGATACGCAGTATTTT
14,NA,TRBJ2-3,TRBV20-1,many,CSAETRLGGYTQYF,TGCAGTGCTGAAACACGACTGGGCGGGTATACGCAGTATTTT
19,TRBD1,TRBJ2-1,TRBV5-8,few,CASSLGNRGLGLGYNEQFF,TGTGCCAGCAGCTTGGGAAACAGGGGGCTCGGTTTAGGGTACAATGAGCAGTTCTTC